This TCR beta chain was recovered during a study of T cell responses to AZD1222 COVID-19 vaccine. Study at large: Second doses were pooled across both intervals (about 4 or about 12 weeks).

Sequencing was performed with immunoSEQ multiplex PCR; in TCRdb, only in-frame clones are kept and a portion is missing. Seen here are approximately 120,000 clones, around 90% observed once, and the top ten hold approximately 5.2%. Trimming cost V 3 bases and J 7 bases; bases outside gene matches: 1. The CDR3 runs to 14 residues. Germline CDR1 and CDR2: KGHSH and LQKENI. Study-wide results and caveats: At baseline, seropositivity was found in only a handful of AZD1222 recipients. Spike as a whole was targeted by vaccine-associated CD4 TCRs, dominant at 160-218 and 743-854.

This clone appeared once. Its antigen is unidentified. The material sequenced was peripheral blood, taken on day 0 of AZD1222 vaccination. The chain employs TRBV18 and TRBJ1-6, with 9 bases identical to TRBD1. The sequence was collected from an adult in good health. The CDR3 reads CASSPGQGNSPLHF. In DNA, the CDR3 is TGTGCCAGCTCACCGGGACAGGGAAATTCACCCCTCCACTTT.